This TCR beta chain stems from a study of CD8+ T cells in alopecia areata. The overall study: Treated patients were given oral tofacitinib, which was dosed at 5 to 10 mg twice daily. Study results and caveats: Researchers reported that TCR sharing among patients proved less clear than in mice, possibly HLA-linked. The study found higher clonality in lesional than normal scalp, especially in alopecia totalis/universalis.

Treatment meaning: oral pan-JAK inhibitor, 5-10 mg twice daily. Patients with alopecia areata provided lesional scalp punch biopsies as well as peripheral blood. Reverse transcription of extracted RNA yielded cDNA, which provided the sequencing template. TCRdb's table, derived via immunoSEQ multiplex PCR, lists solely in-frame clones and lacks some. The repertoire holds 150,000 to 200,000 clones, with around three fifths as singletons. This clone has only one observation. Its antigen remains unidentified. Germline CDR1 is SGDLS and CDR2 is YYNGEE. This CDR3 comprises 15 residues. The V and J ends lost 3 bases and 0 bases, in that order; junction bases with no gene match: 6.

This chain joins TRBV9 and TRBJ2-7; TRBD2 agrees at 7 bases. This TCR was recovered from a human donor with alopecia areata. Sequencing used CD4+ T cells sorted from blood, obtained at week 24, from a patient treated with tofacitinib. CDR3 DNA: TGTGCCAGCAGCGACAAAGCGGGGTTCTCCTACGAGCAGTACTTC. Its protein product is CASSDKAGFSYEQYF.